What follows is one T cell receptor (beta chain) and its context. The CDR3 length is 17 residues. Germline CDR1 and CDR2: SGHTA and FQGNSA. V gave up 5 bases and J gave up 4 bases; unmatched junction bases: 15. The sample originates from a study of blood T cell repertoires in COVID-19. Study-wide context: Donors in the United States, Italy and Spain gave samples during acute or convalescent COVID-19.

Here immunoSEQ multiplex PCR was the method, and the copy in TCRdb shows in-frame clones only, minus some. The table includes 100,000 to 140,000 clones, approximately 90% detected once. The rearrangement joins TRBV7-2 to TRBJ2-3; 7 nucleotides align to TRBD2. The TCR comes from a man aged 50 to 60 with active or convalescent COVID-19. Sequencing used peripheral blood. CDR3 DNA sequence: TGTGCCAGCAGCGTTAGCGGACCCTGGGGAGGGGCAGATACGCAGTATTTT. As protein: CASSVSGPWGGADTQYF.